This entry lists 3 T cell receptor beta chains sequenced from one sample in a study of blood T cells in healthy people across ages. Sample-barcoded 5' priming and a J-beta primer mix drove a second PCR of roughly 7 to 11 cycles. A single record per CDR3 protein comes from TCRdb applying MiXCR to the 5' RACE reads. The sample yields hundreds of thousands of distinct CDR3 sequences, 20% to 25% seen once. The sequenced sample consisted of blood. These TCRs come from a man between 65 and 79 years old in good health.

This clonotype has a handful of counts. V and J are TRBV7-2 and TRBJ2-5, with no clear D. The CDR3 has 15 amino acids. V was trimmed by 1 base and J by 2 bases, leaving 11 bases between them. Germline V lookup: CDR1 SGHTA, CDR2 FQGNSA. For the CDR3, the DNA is TGTGCCAGCAGCTTAGAGGTAGGGCCGCAAGAGACCCAGTACTTC. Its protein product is CASSLEVGPQETQYF.

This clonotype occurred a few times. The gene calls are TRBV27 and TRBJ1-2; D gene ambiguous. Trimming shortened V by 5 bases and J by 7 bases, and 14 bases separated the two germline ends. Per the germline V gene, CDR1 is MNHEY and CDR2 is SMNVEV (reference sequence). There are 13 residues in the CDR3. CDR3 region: CASSLEFNGGYTF. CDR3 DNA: TGTGCCAGCAGTCTGGAGTTTAACGGTGGCTACACCTTC.

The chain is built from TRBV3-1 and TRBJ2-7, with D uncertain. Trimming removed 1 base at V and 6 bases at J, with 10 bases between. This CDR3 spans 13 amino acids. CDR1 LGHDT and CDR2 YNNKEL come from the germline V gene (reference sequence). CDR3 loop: CASSQVDGIEQYF. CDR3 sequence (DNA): TGTGCCAGCAGCCAAGTAGATGGCATCGAGCAGTACTTC.